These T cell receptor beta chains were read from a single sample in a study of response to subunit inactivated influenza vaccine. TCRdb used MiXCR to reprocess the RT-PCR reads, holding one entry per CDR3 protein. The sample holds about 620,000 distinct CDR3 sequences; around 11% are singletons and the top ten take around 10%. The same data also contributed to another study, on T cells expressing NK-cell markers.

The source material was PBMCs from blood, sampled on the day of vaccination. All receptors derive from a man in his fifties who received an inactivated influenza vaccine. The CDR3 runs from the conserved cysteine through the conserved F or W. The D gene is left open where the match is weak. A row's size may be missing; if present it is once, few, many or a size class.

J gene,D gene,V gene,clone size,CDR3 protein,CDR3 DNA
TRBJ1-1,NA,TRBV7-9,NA,CASSLHRAPSGTEAFF,TGTGCCAGCAGCTTACACCGGGCCCCCTCAGGCACTGAAGCTTTCTTT
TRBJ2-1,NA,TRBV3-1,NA,CASSPAWMGADEQFF,TGTGCCAGCAGCCCCGCTTGGATGGGGGCGGATGAGCAGTTCTTC
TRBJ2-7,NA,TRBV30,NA,CAWSVAVDEQYF,TGTGCCTGGAGTGTTGCCGTGGACGAGCAGTACTTC
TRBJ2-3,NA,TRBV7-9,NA,CASSSLSSERTDTQYF,TGTGCCAGCAGCTCCCTATCTAGCGAGCGCACAGATACGCAGTATTTT
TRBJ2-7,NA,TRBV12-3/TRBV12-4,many,CASSLTLAYEQYF,TGTGCCAGCAGTTTAACCTTAGCCTACGAGCAGTACTTC
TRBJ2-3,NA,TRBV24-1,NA,CATSLSSRTDTQYF,TGTGCCACCAGCCTGAGCAGTAGGACAGATACGCAGTATTTT
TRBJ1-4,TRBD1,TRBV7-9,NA,CASSYTQGAGDEKLFF,TGTGCCAGCAGCTACACCCAGGGGGCAGGGGATGAAAAACTGTTTTTT
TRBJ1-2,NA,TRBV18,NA,CASSPYPTMASYGYTF,TGTGCCAGCTCACCTTATCCGACCATGGCCTCCTATGGCTACACCTTC
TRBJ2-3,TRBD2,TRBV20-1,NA,CSAPRRGGLTDTQYF,TGCAGTGCGCCACGGCGGGGGGGCCTCACAGATACGCAGTATTTT
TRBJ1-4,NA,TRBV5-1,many,CASSSGGTTNEKLFF,TGCGCCAGCAGCTCCGGGGGGACAACTAATGAAAAACTGTTTTTT
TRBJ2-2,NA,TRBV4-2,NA,CASSQEIQEPGELFF,TGTGCCAGCAGCCAAGAAATACAGGAGCCCGGGGAGCTGTTTTTT
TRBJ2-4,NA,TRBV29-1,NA,CSVEGLAKNIQYF,TGCAGCGTGGAAGGGTTAGCCAAAAACATTCAGTACTTC
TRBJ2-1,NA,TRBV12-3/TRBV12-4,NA,CASSQAGQGNNEQFF,TGTGCCAGCAGTCAGGCCGGGCAGGGCAACAATGAGCAGTTCTTC
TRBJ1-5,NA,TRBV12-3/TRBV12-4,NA,CASSYQPNQPQHF,TGTGCCAGCAGTTATCAGCCGAATCAGCCCCAGCATTTT
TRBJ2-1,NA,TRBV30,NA,CACTGIISAGEQFF,TGTGCCTGCACAGGGATTATTAGCGCTGGTGAGCAGTTCTTC
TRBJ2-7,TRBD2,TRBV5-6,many,CASSWGGTYEQYF,TGTGCCAGCAGCTGGGGGGGAACCTACGAGCAGTACTTC
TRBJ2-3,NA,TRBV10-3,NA,CAIAGLRADTQYF,TGTGCCATCGCGGGGTTGCGGGCAGATACGCAGTATTTT
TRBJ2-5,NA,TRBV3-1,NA,CASSQARTDPEETQYF,TGTGCCAGCAGCCAAGCCCGGACAGATCCTGAAGAGACCCAGTACTTC
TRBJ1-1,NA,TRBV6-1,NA,CASSENHSGMNTEAFF,TGTGCCAGCAGTGAAAATCACAGCGGGATGAACACTGAAGCTTTCTTT
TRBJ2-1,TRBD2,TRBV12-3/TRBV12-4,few,CASSFELAGGRTINEQFF,TGTGCCAGCAGTTTTGAGCTAGCGGGGGGACGAACCATTAATGAGCAGTTCTTC
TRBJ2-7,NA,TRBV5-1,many,CASSFLRGQDYEQYF,TGCGCCAGCAGCTTCTTGAGGGGACAAGACTACGAGCAGTACTTC
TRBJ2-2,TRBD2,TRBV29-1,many,CSVGSGSFSGELFF,TGCAGCGTTGGTAGCGGGAGTTTTAGCGGGGAGCTGTTTTTT
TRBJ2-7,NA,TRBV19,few,CASSEGLPYEQYF,TGTGCCAGTAGTGAGGGACTTCCCTACGAGCAGTACTTC
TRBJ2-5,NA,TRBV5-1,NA,CASSGGTTQETQYF,TGCGCCAGCAGCGGAGGGACAACCCAAGAGACCCAGTACTTC
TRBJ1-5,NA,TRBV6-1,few,CASLPGLVNQPQHF,TGTGCCAGCCTACCTGGTTTGGTCAATCAGCCCCAGCATTTT
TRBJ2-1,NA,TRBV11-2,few,CASSLGPHPYNEQFF,TGTGCCAGCAGCTTAGGACCACACCCTTACAATGAGCAGTTCTTC
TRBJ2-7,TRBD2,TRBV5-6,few,CASSWGLTSSYEQYF,TGTGCCAGCAGCTGGGGACTAACGAGCTCCTACGAGCAGTACTTC
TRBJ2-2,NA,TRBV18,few,CASSPETANTGELFF,TGTGCCAGCTCACCAGAAACAGCGAACACCGGGGAGCTGTTTTTT
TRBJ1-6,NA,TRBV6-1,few,CASSDWPGNSPLHF,TGTGCCAGCAGTGATTGGCCGGGTAATTCACCCCTCCACTTT
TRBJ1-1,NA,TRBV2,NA,CASRREISIMNTEAFF,TGTGCCAGCAGACGGGAGATTAGTATCATGAACACTGAAGCTTTCTTT
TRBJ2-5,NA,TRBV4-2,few,CASSRGDSTTETQYF,TGTGCCAGCAGCCGGGGGGACTCTACGACGGAGACCCAGTACTTC
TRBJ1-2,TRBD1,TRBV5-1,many,CASSYGTGNGYTF,TGCGCCAGCAGCTACGGGACAGGGAATGGCTACACCTTC
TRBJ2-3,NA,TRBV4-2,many,CASSQQEASTDTQYF,TGTGCCAGCAGCCAACAGGAAGCTAGCACAGATACGCAGTATTTT
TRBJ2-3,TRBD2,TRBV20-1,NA,CSARIGTSGVTDTQYF,TGCAGTGCTAGGATTGGGACTAGCGGGGTTACAGATACGCAGTATTTT
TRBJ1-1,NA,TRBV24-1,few,CATRDRVNTEAFF,TGTGCCACCAGGGACAGAGTGAACACTGAAGCTTTCTTT
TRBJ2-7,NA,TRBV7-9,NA,CASSKMNLYEQYF,TGTGCCAGCAGCAAAATGAACCTCTACGAGCAGTACTTC
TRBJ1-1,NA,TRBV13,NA,CASSLGRDTYTEAFF,TGTGCCAGCAGCTTAGGCCGAGACACCTACACTGAAGCTTTCTTT
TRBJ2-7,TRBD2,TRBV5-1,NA,CASGTGLGTTGEQYF,TGCGCCAGCGGGACGGGGCTTGGGACTACGGGCGAGCAGTACTTC
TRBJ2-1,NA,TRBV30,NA,CAWSVSLAVNEQFF,TGTGCCTGGAGTGTAAGCCTAGCTGTCAATGAGCAGTTCTTC
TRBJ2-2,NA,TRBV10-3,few,CAIRQTGAGELFF,TGTGCCATCAGGCAGACAGGAGCCGGGGAGCTGTTTTTT
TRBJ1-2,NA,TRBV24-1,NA,CATSDFYGAGYTF,TGTGCCACCAGTGATTTCTACGGGGCTGGCTACACCTTC
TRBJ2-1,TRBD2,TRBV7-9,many,CASGGGGYNEQFF,TGTGCCAGTGGCGGGGGGGGGTACAATGAGCAGTTCTTC
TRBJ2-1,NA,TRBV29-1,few,CSVEGQRTISYNEQFF,TGCAGCGTGGAGGGACAGCGTACCATCTCCTACAATGAGCAGTTCTTC
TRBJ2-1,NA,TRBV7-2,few,CASSFGASGIANEQFF,TGTGCCAGCAGCTTCGGGGCGTCGGGTATCGCCAATGAGCAGTTCTTC
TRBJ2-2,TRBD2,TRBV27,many,CASSGLAGELFF,TGTGCCAGCAGCGGACTAGCCGGGGAGCTGTTTTTT
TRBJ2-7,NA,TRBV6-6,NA,CASTVMRSGEQYF,TGTGCCAGCACAGTCATGCGTTCGGGAGAGCAGTACTTC